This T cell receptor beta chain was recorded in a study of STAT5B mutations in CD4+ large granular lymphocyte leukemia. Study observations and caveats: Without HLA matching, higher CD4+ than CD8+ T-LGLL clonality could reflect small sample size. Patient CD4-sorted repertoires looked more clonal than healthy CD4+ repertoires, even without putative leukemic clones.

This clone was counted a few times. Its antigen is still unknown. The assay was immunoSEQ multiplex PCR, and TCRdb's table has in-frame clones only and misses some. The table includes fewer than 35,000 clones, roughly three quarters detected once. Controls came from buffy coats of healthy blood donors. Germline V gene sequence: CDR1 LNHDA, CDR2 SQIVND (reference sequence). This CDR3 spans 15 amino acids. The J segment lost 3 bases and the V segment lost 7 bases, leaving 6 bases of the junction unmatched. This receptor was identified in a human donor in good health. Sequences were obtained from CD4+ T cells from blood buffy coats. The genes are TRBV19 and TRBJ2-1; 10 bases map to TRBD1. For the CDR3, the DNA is TGTGCCAGTAACCCCGGGACAGGGGTCTACAATGAGCAGTTCTTC. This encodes CASNPGTGVYNEQFF.